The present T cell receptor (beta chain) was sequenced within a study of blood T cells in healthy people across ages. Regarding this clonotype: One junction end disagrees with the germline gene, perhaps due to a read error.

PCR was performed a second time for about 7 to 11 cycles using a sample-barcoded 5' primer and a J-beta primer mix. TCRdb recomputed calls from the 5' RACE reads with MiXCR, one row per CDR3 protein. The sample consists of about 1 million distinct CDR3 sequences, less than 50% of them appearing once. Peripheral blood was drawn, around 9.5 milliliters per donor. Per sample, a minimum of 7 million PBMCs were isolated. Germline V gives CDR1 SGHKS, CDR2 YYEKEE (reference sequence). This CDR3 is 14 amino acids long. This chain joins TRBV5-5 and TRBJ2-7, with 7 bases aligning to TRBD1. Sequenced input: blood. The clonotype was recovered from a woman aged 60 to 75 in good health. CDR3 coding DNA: TGTGCCAGCAGCGGACCGGGACAGCCCTACGCGCAGTACTTC. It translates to CASSGPGQPYAQYF.